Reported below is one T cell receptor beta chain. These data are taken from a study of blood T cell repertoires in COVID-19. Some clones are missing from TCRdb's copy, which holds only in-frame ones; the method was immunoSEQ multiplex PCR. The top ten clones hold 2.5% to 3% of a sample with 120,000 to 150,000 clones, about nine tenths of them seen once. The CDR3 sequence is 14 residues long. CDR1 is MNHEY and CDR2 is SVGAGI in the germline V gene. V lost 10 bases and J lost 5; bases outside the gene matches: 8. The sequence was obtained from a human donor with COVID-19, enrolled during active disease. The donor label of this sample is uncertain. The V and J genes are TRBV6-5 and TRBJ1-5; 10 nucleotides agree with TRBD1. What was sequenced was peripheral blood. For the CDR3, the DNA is TGTGCCACCGGGGACAGGGGAGGGCATCAGCCCCAGCATTTT. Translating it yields CATGDRGGHQPQHF.